What follows are 29 T cell receptor beta chains derived from one specimen sequenced in a study of T cell repertoires in cytomegalovirus infection. These receptors' antigens are unknown. A single record per CDR3 protein comes from TCRdb applying MiXCR to the reads. Of just over 450,000 distinct CDR3 sequences in the sample, roughly 43% were seen once. The specimen was cultured PBMCs, collected from culture after CMV antigen stimulation. These receptors were collected from a human donor in good health (CMV status not recorded). Some clones in this sample may be carry-over from other donors' samples.

This clonotype has just a few counts. A clone one base away is much larger, so this may be a read error. This chain uses TRBV7-2 with TRBJ2-3; D not resolved. CDR1 is SGHTA, CDR2 FQGNSA, per germline. V gave up 5 bases and J gave up 2 bases, with 5 bases separating them. The length of the CDR3 is 12 residues. CDR3 bases: TGTGCCAGCAGCATAGACACAGATACGCAGTATTTT. This codes for CASSIDTDTQYF.

In nucleotides, the CDR3 is TGTGCCAGCAGCCAACCCCCCCTTACCGGTCTTCCTAACTATGGCTACACCTTC. It encodes CASSQPPLTGLPNYGYTF. The chain uses TRBV7-2 and TRBJ1-2; unclear D gene. CDR1 and CDR2 from the germline V gene are SGHTA and FQGNSA. V shed 5 bases and J shed 0 bases, with 22 bases lying between them. This CDR3 spans 18 amino acids.

Written as DNA, the CDR3 is TGTGCCAGTAGCCGGGACAGGGGGCATGAGCAGTTCTTC. It is translated as CASSRDRGHEQFF. The V call is TRBV19, the J call TRBJ2-1, with 12 bases fitting TRBD1. V shed 6 bases and J 8 bases; nucleotides not matched to a gene: 2. The CDR3 has 13 residues. The germline V gene has CDR1 LNHDA and CDR2 SQIVND (reference sequence). The full variable domain, its missing parts supplied by reference TRBV19 and TRBJ2-1, is DGGITQSPKYLFRKEGQNVTLSCEQNLNHDAMYWYRQDPGQGLRLIYYSQIVNDFQKGDIAEGYSVSREKKESFPLTVTSAQKNPTAFYLCASSRDRGHEQFFGPGTRLTVL.

The chain joins TRBV12-3 or TRBV12-4 to TRBJ1-4; the D is unclear. CDR3 length: 13 amino acids. V lost 6 bases to trimming and J lost 15 bases, with 20 bases between them. CDR3 loop: CASSKPGRGKMFF. The CDR3 DNA sequence: TGTGCCAGCAGCAAACCGGGAAGAGGAAAGATGTTTTTT.

In its sample, this clonotype was seen a few times. The genes are TRBV10-3 and TRBJ2-1; D is perhaps TRBD1 or TRBD2 (5 bases each). This CDR3 contains 13 residues. Germline V gene data show CDR1 as ENHRY and CDR2 as SYGVKD. V was cut by 2 bases and J by 5 bases, with 7 bases left in between. CDR3 sequence reads: CAISERGDNEQFF. The CDR3 coding sequence is TGTGCCATCAGTGAGCGAGGGGACAATGAGCAGTTCTTC.

This clonotype turned up a few times. J is TRBJ2-3 and V is TRBV5-1; 9 bases are a match to TRBD2. Germline CDR1 reads SGHRS; CDR2 reads YFSETQ. The V and J ends lost 3 bases and 3 bases, in that order; junction bases with no gene match: 5. The CDR3 runs to 15 residues. The CDR3 nucleotides read TGCGCCAGCAGCTCCGGGACTAGCATGACAGATACGCAGTATTTT. Translation: CASSSGTSMTDTQYF.

This clonotype was detected a few times. CDR3 DNA sequence: TGTGCCAGCAGCCTAGCGGGGGAATATAGCAATCAGCCCCAGCATTTT. Its protein is CASSLAGEYSNQPQHF. This chain joins TRBV12-3 or TRBV12-4 and TRBJ1-5, with D perhaps matching TRBD1 (5 bases). V was clipped by 6 bases and J by 0 bases, with 15 bases between them. The CDR3 extends over 16 amino acids.

The chain employs TRBV19 and TRBJ2-2, with 13 nucleotides matching TRBD2. Germline V gene sequence: CDR1 LNHDA, CDR2 SQIVND (reference sequence). The CDR3 consists of 16 residues. Trimming at V came to 5 bases and at J to 4 bases, leaving 4 bases not matched to a gene. DNA for the CDR3: TGTGCCAGTAGTGTTGGGACTAGCGGGACCACCGGGGAGCTGTTTTTT. This encodes CASSVGTSGTTGELFF. Together with reference TRBV19 and TRBJ2-2, the CDR3 gives the full variable domain: DGGITQSPKYLFRKEGQNVTLSCEQNLNHDAMYWYRQDPGQGLRLIYYSQIVNDFQKGDIAEGYSVSREKKESFPLTVTSAQKNPTAFYLCASSVGTSGTTGELFFGEGSRLTVL.

This clonotype was seen many times. The chain recombines TRBV7-2 with TRBJ2-3, with 8 bases aligning to TRBD2. Germline values: CDR1 SGHTA, CDR2 FQGNSA. With V trimmed by 3 bases and J by 3 bases, 14 bases remained unmatched. CDR3 size: 18 residues. CDR3 sequence: CASSLTGTRVFQTDTQYF. The CDR3 DNA sequence: TGTGCCAGCAGCTTGACCGGGACTAGAGTTTTTCAGACAGATACGCAGTATTTT. Variable domain in full (rest from reference TRBV7-2 and TRBJ2-3): GAGVSQSPSNKVTEKGKDVELRCDPISGHTALYWYRQSLGQGLEFLIYFQGNSAPDKSGLPSDRFSAERTGGSVSTLTIQRTQQEDSAVYLCASSLTGTRVFQTDTQYFGPGTRLTVL.

A few counts support this clonotype. The V call is TRBV7-2, the J call TRBJ2-3; D gene uncertain. V shed 5 bases and J shed 0 bases, with 12 bases lying between them. The length of the CDR3 is 15 residues. Germline CDR1 is SGHTA and CDR2 is FQGNSA. The CDR3 DNA follows: TGTGCCAGCAGCCTGGGTGAGCCTAGCACAGATACGCAGTATTTT. This translates into CASSLGEPSTDTQYF.

This chain joins TRBV7-6 and TRBJ2-1; TRBD1 agrees at 8 bases. Germline CDR1 reads SGHVS; CDR2 reads FNYEAQ. This CDR3 spans 15 amino acids. The J segment lost 6 bases and the V segment lost 5 bases, leaving 9 bases of the junction unmatched. Written as DNA, the CDR3 is TGTGCCAGCAGCCGCGGACAGGGTTCGATCAATGAGCAGTTCTTC. Translation gives CASSRGQGSINEQFF. Drawing the rest from reference TRBV7-6 and TRBJ2-1, the complete variable domain is GAGVSQSPRYKVTKRGQDVALRCDPISGHVSLYWYRQALGQGPEFLTYFNYEAQQDKSGLPNDRFSAERPEGSISTLTIQRTEQRDSAMYRCASSRGQGSINEQFFGPGTRLTVL.

The rearrangement joins TRBV7-3 to TRBJ1-1; no definite D call. V was clipped by 5 bases and J by 3 bases, with 10 bases between them. The CDR3 contains 13 residues. Germline V gives CDR1 SGHTA, CDR2 FQGTGA. The CDR3 nucleotides read TGTGCCAGCAGCGGGCAGGAGTACACTGAAGCTTTCTTT. This encodes CASSGQEYTEAFF. The entire variable domain, with the rest obtained from reference TRBV7-3 and TRBJ1-1, is as follows: GAGVSQTPSNKVTEKGKYVELRCDPISGHTALYWYRQSLGQGPEFLIYFQGTGAADDSGLPNDRFFAVRPEGSVSTLKIQRTERGDSAVYLCASSGQEYTEAFFGQGTRLTVV.

This clonotype was found a few times. The rearrangement uses TRBV4-1 and TRBJ1-2; D is unclear. Germline V lookup: CDR1 MGHRA, CDR2 YSYEKL. The CDR3 has 16 amino acids. The V end was cut by 1 base, the J end by 8 bases, with 20 bases between. CDR3 protein: CASSQGTFSGGEGYTF. The CDR3 bases are TGCGCCAGCAGCCAAGGGACGTTTTCGGGAGGCGAAGGCTACACCTTC.

The chain is built from TRBV19 and TRBJ2-5; TRBD2 matches at 9 bases. The germline CDR1 and CDR2 sequences are LNHDA and SQIVND (reference sequence). V was pared by 3 bases and J by 2 bases, with 4 bases of the junction left unmatched. This CDR3 is 15 amino acids long. The CDR3 protein is CASSMALAGQETQYF. The DNA for the CDR3 is TGTGCCAGTAGTATGGCCCTAGCGGGGCAAGAGACCCAGTACTTC.

This rearrangement joins TRBV19 to TRBJ2-4, with D possibly TRBD2 on 5 matching bases. This CDR3 is 16 amino acids long. V was trimmed by 3 bases and J by 4 bases, leaving 16 bases between them. Per the germline V gene, CDR1 is LNHDA and CDR2 is SQIVND (reference sequence). CDR3 in DNA: TGTGCCAGTAGTATCCGTTATGGGGAGACGAAAAACATTCAGTACTTC. Protein sequence: CASSIRYGETKNIQYF.

CDR3 nucleotide sequence: TGTGCCAGCAGCCGAGAGGGGGGCGAGGACACTGAAGCTTTCTTT. Its protein is CASSREGGEDTEAFF. The chain is built from TRBV7-2 and TRBJ1-1; perhaps TRBD1 as D (6 bases). V was trimmed by 5 bases and J by 3 bases, leaving 16 bases between them. The CDR3 loop spans 15 amino acids. CDR1 and CDR2 (germline): SGHTA, FQGNSA.

CDR3 bases: TGCGCCAGCAGCTTGGCCGGGACAAAGGGTGCAGATACGCAGTATTTT. Its translation is CASSLAGTKGADTQYF. J is TRBJ2-3 and V is TRBV5-1; possibly TRBD1 for D (6 bases). The length of the CDR3 is 16 residues. Germline CDR1 reads SGHRS; CDR2 reads YFSETQ. Trimming removed 0 bases at V and 4 bases at J, with 15 bases between.

Here the CDR3 reads CASSKRQGDSPLHF. CDR3 DNA sequence: TGTGCCAGCAGCAAACGACAGGGCGATTCACCCCTCCACTTT. J is TRBJ1-6 and V is TRBV7-2; 7 nucleotides align to TRBD1. The CDR3 has 14 amino acids. Trimming removed 5 bases from V and 8 bases from J; junction bases left unmatched: 6. CDR1 is SGHTA and CDR2 is FQGNSA in the germline V gene.

V is TRBV2 and J is TRBJ2-5, with 11 bases identical to TRBD2. The CDR3 extends over 14 amino acids. Trimming at V came to 6 bases and at J to 0 bases, leaving 0 bases not matched to a gene. Per germline, CDR1 SNHLY and CDR2 FYNNEI. The CDR3 DNA is TGTGCCAGCAGGACTAGCGGGAACCAAGAGACCCAGTACTTC. Protein: CASRTSGNQETQYF.

This chain uses TRBV7-2 with TRBJ1-4; no firm D call. The CDR3 consists of 15 residues. The V and J ends lost 1 base and 11 bases respectively, with 17 bases between them. CDR1 and CDR2 (germline): SGHTA, FQGNSA. CDR3 region: CASSLVVGNLRKLFF. The CDR3 region has the DNA TGTGCCAGCAGCTTAGTTGTAGGGAACCTAAGGAAACTGTTTTTT. The variable domain in full, with the rest retrieved from reference TRBV7-2 and TRBJ1-4, is GAGVSQSPSNKVTEKGKDVELRCDPISGHTALYWYRQSLGQGLEFLIYFQGNSAPDKSGLPSDRFSAERTGGSVSTLTIQRTQQEDSAVYLCASSLVVGNLRKLFFGSGTQLSVL.

J is TRBJ2-1 and V is TRBV7-6; 10 bases align to TRBD2. The CDR3 sequence is 15 residues long. The trim removed 4 bases at V and 7 bases at J, leaving 7 bases unmatched. The germline gives CDR1 SGHVS, CDR2 FNYEAQ. The CDR3 region is CASSSSGSPKNEQFF. The CDR3 nucleotides are TGTGCCAGCAGCTCTAGCGGGAGCCCCAAGAATGAGCAGTTCTTC. The full variable domain, completed using reference TRBV7-6 and TRBJ2-1, is GAGVSQSPRYKVTKRGQDVALRCDPISGHVSLYWYRQALGQGPEFLTYFNYEAQQDKSGLPNDRFSAERPEGSISTLTIQRTEQRDSAMYRCASSSSGSPKNEQFFGPGTRLTVL.

This clonotype occurred a few times. This rearrangement joins TRBV28 to TRBJ2-3; perhaps D is TRBD1 or TRBD2 (5 bases each). In germline, CDR1 is MDHEN, CDR2 SYDVKM. CDR3 length: 17 amino acids. Trimming took off 2 bases at V and 2 bases at J, with 17 bases between the two ends. CDR3 bases: TGTGCCAGCAGTTTAGGGATACGGGACGGGATCACAGATACGCAGTATTTT. Protein: CASSLGIRDGITDTQYF. Complete variable domain (other parts from reference TRBV28 and TRBJ2-3): DVKVTQSSRYLVKRTGEKVFLECVQDMDHENMFWYRQDPGLGLRLIYFSYDVKMKEKGDIPEGYSVSREKKERFSLILESASTNQTSMYLCASSLGIRDGITDTQYFGPGTRLTVL.

This rearrangement joins TRBV7-2 to TRBJ1-4; 7 nucleotides agree with TRBD1. Germline assignment: CDR1 SGHTA and CDR2 FQGNSA. V shed 2 bases and J 10 bases; nucleotides not matched to a gene: 13. This CDR3 has 16 amino acids. The CDR3 DNA follows: TGTGCCAGCAGCTTACTAACCACTAGGGACAGAATAAAACTGTTTTTT. Translated, it gives CASSLLTTRDRIKLFF.

The chain has TRBV19 and TRBJ1-3, with TRBD1 matching over 8 bases. V was pared by 6 bases and J by 2 bases, with 6 bases of the junction left unmatched. The CDR3 is 15 amino acids. Germline V gene sequence: CDR1 LNHDA, CDR2 SQIVND (reference sequence). CDR3 coding DNA: TGTGCCAGTAGAAAGACAGGGGTGACTGGAAACACCATATATTTT. This codes for CASRKTGVTGNTIYF.

This chain joins TRBV12-5 and TRBJ1-1, with D unclear. V was trimmed by 3 bases and J by 7 bases, leaving 9 bases between them. Looked up from germline, CDR1 is LGHNT and CDR2 is FRNRAP. The CDR3 runs 12 residues. In DNA form, the CDR3 reads TGTGCTAGTGGTTTCCAAGCGGGTGAAGCTTTCTTT. This encodes CASGFQAGEAFF.

This clonotype was counted a single time. The CDR3 is CSARDGLAGTDTQYF. The CDR3 nucleotides are TGCAGTGCTAGAGATGGACTAGCCGGCACAGATACGCAGTATTTT. The rearrangement links TRBV20-1 to TRBJ2-3; TRBD2 agrees at 8 bases. The junction had 3 bases not matched to a gene; V was cut back by 0 bases and J by 1 base. Germline lookup yields CDR1 DFQATT and CDR2 SNEGSKA (reference sequence). This CDR3 has 15 residues.

The rearrangement joins TRBV6-1 to TRBJ2-3, with TRBD1 matching over 9 bases. Trimming cost V 6 bases and J 4 bases; bases outside gene matches: 8. The CDR3 consists of 15 residues. CDR1 MNHNS and CDR2 SASEGT come from the germline V gene. In nucleotides, the CDR3 is TGTGCCAGCAGGAGAAGACAGGGGGAGGCAGATACGCAGTATTTT. As protein: CASRRRQGEADTQYF.

This CDR3 is CASGGLTLGTQYF. CDR3 DNA: TGTGCCAGCGGGGGACTAACGCTTGGGACCCAGTACTTC. The V gene is TRBV6-5, the J gene TRBJ2-5, with 7 bases aligning to TRBD2. Per the germline V gene, CDR1 is MNHEY and CDR2 is SVGAGI. V was pared by 8 bases and J by 7 bases, with 10 bases of the junction left unmatched. The CDR3 runs to 13 residues.

This clonotype was seen only once. The chain couples TRBV11-2 to TRBJ2-7, with 9 bases matching TRBD2. This CDR3 is built from 17 residues. V was pared by 5 bases and J by 0 bases, with 11 bases of the junction left unmatched. Per the germline V gene, CDR1 is SGHAT and CDR2 is FQNNGV. The CDR3 protein is CASSLWPLSGSSYEQYF. The CDR3 region has the DNA TGTGCCAGCAGCCTCTGGCCCCTTAGCGGGAGCTCCTACGAGCAGTACTTC.